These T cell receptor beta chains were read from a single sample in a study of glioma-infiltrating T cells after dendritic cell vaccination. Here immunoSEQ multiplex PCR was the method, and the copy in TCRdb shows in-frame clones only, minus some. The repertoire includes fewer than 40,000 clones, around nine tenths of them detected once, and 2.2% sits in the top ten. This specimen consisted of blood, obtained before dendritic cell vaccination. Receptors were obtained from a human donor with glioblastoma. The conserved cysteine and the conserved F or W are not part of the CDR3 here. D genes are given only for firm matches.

CDR3 protein: ASSLSRDRGPGYT; D gene: TRBD1; V gene: TRBV5-1; CDR3 length: 13
CDR3 protein: AISDPPGQVAF; D gene: TRBD1; V gene: TRBV10-3; CDR3 length: 11
CDR3 protein: ASRGLAREQY; D gene: TRBD2; V gene: TRBV2; CDR3 length: 10
CDR3 protein: AWSLGGEYNEQF; D gene: .; V gene: TRBV30; CDR3 length: 12
CDR3 protein: ASSIEGQSNTRNHGYT; D gene: TRBD1; V gene: TRBV19; CDR3 length: 16
CDR3 protein: ASSIRTGTSHEQY; D gene: TRBD1; V gene: TRBV7-2; CDR3 length: 13
CDR3 protein: ASSLRQDHTDTQY; D gene: .; V gene: TRBV5-6; CDR3 length: 13
CDR3 protein: ASSFQGRNSPLH; D gene: .; V gene: TRBV7-2; CDR3 length: 12
CDR3 protein: ASSLEGQSYEQY; D gene: TRBD1; V gene: TRBV5-1; CDR3 length: 12
CDR3 protein: ASSPGTGGREQF; D gene: TRBD1; V gene: TRBV18; CDR3 length: 12
CDR3 protein: ASMDSLALSSYEQY; D gene: .; V gene: TRBV5-4; CDR3 length: 14
CDR3 protein: ASRNQGVLTGELF; D gene: TRBD1; V gene: TRBV6-5; CDR3 length: 13
CDR3 protein: ATSGLEPGQPQH; D gene: .; V gene: TRBV19; CDR3 length: 12
CDR3 protein: ASRSGTDSYNEQF; D gene: TRBD1; V gene: TRBV5-1; CDR3 length: 13
CDR3 protein: ASTGGEGDNEQF; D gene: TRBD1; V gene: TRBV2; CDR3 length: 12
CDR3 protein: ARRTCGYYEQY; D gene: .; V gene: TRBV19; CDR3 length: 11
CDR3 protein: ASTLTVTPYEQY; D gene: .; V gene: TRBV7-2; CDR3 length: 12